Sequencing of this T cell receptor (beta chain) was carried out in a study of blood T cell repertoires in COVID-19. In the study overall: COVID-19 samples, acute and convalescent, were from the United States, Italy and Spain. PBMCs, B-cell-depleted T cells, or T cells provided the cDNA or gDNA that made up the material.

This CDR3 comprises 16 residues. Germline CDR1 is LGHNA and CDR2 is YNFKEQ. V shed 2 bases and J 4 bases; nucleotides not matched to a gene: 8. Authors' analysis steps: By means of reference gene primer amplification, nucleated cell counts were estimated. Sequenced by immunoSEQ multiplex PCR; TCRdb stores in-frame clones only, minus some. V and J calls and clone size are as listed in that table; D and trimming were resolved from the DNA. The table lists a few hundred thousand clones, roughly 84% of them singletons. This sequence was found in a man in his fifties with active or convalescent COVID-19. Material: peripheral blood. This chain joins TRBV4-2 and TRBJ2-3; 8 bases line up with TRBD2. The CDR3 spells CASSQSAGGKPDTQYF. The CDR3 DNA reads TGTGCCAGCAGCCAATCTGCGGGGGGAAAACCAGATACGCAGTATTTT.